Below are 2 T cell receptor beta chains sequenced from a single sample in a study of cytomegalovirus exposure and HLA in healthy donors. Clones were sequenced by immunoSEQ multiplex PCR, and TCRdb holds only the in-frame ones, with some missing. The sample lists 110,000 to 150,000 clones; about 94% were seen once. Specimen: PBMCs. The receptors derive from a man between 18 and 29 years old in good health and CMV-seropositive.

This chain uses TRBV13 with TRBJ1-2, with TRBD1 identical over 7 bases. The V and J ends lost 3 bases and 0 bases, in that order; junction bases with no gene match: 1. The CDR3 spans 14 residues. Germline CDR1 PRHDT, CDR2 FYEKMQ (reference sequence). The CDR3, as DNA: TGTGCCAGCAGCTTGACAGGGACTAACTATGGCTACACCTTC. It yields the protein CASSLTGTNYGYTF.

The V and J genes are TRBV10-2 and TRBJ2-5; TRBD2 matches at 12 bases. V lost 3 bases to trimming and J lost 1 base; unmatched junction nucleotides: 6. CDR1 and CDR2 (germline): WSHSY, SAAADI. This CDR3 has 17 residues. The CDR3 DNA reads TGCGCCAGCAGTGACCTAGCGGGAGGGAGGGGCCAAGAGACCCAGTACTTC. Translating gives CASSDLAGGRGQETQYF.